A selection of T cell receptor beta chains follows, all from one sample in a study of blood T cell repertoires in COVID-19. Sequencing was performed with immunoSEQ multiplex PCR; in TCRdb, only in-frame clones are kept and a portion is missing. The sample has 100,000 to 150,000 clones; 70% to 80% are singletons. What was sequenced was peripheral blood. These receptors were taken from a human donor in a cohort sampled during active COVID-19. CDR3s include the opening cysteine and the closing phenylalanine or tryptophan. Each record gives: J gene, V gene, D gene, clone size, CDR3 DNA, CDR3 protein. The D gene is left open where the match is weak. Clone size is given for some rows only: seen once, a few or many times, or a class if the clone is expanded.

j_call: TRBJ2-4; v_call: TRBV4-3; d_call: TRBD1; clone_size: NA; cdr3_nt: TGCGCCAGCAGCCAAGATGGGACAGGTATTCAGTACTTC; cdr3_aa: CASSQDGTGIQYF
j_call: TRBJ2-3; v_call: TRBV30; d_call: NA; clone_size: NA; cdr3_nt: TGTGCCTGGACTGGAGGGGCCGAGGGAGATACGCAGTATTTT; cdr3_aa: CAWTGGAEGDTQYF
j_call: TRBJ1-1; v_call: TRBV12-5; d_call: NA; clone_size: few; cdr3_nt: TGTGCTAGTGCCCCCGGGGGAAGGAATACTGAAGCTTTCTTT; cdr3_aa: CASAPGGRNTEAFF
j_call: TRBJ2-1; v_call: TRBV2; d_call: TRBD2; clone_size: NA; cdr3_nt: TGTGCCAGCAGTGATTCCGGGACTAGCGGGGTTTTCAATGAGCAGTTCTTC; cdr3_aa: CASSDSGTSGVFNEQFF
j_call: TRBJ2-3; v_call: TRBV19; d_call: TRBD2; clone_size: NA; cdr3_nt: TGTGCCAGTAGTAGCGGGAGGGCCGTAGATACGCAGTATTTT; cdr3_aa: CASSSGRAVDTQYF
j_call: TRBJ1-2; v_call: TRBV11-3; d_call: TRBD1; clone_size: NA; cdr3_nt: TGTGCCAGCAGCTCCCCCCAGACAGGGGCCAACTATGGCTACACCTTC; cdr3_aa: CASSSPQTGANYGYTF
j_call: TRBJ1-2; v_call: TRBV14; d_call: NA; clone_size: NA; cdr3_nt: TGTGCCAGCAGCCCCCCAAATTCGCGTGGCTACACCTTC; cdr3_aa: CASSPPNSRGYTF
j_call: TRBJ1-5; v_call: TRBV28; d_call: TRBD1; clone_size: NA; cdr3_nt: TGTGCCAGCAGTTTAGACAGGGGTAGACAGCCCCAGCATTTT; cdr3_aa: CASSLDRGRQPQHF
j_call: TRBJ1-5; v_call: TRBV7-9; d_call: TRBD1; clone_size: NA; cdr3_nt: TGTGCCAGCAGCTTAGGGGACAGGGAGAATCAGCCCCAGCATTTT; cdr3_aa: CASSLGDRENQPQHF
j_call: TRBJ2-7; v_call: TRBV3-1/TRBV3-2; d_call: NA; clone_size: NA; cdr3_nt: TGTGCCAGCAGCCAAGTCGCAGGGGCGCACGAGCAGTACTTC; cdr3_aa: CASSQVAGAHEQYF
j_call: TRBJ2-7; v_call: TRBV5-6; d_call: TRBD2; clone_size: few; cdr3_nt: TGTGCCAGCAGCCGGGGGGAGGACTACGAGCAGTACTTC; cdr3_aa: CASSRGEDYEQYF
j_call: TRBJ1-2; v_call: TRBV24-1; d_call: TRBD1; clone_size: NA; cdr3_nt: TGTGCCACCAGTGATCGGACAGGGTGGACTGGCTACACCTTC; cdr3_aa: CATSDRTGWTGYTF
j_call: TRBJ1-6; v_call: TRBV19; d_call: NA; clone_size: NA; cdr3_nt: TGTGCCAGTAGTAGAACCAGGGTCTCAGAATCACCCCTCCACTTT; cdr3_aa: CASSRTRVSESPLHF
j_call: TRBJ2-7; v_call: TRBV7-2; d_call: TRBD1; clone_size: NA; cdr3_nt: TGTGCCAGCAGCTCAACCTACAGGGGCGAGCAGTACTTC; cdr3_aa: CASSSTYRGEQYF
j_call: TRBJ1-5; v_call: TRBV19; d_call: TRBD1; clone_size: NA; cdr3_nt: TGTGCCAGTAGTATGACAGGGGCAGGGAAACAGCCCCAGCATTTT; cdr3_aa: CASSMTGAGKQPQHF
j_call: TRBJ2-2; v_call: TRBV5-1; d_call: TRBD1; clone_size: NA; cdr3_nt: TGCGCCAGCAGCCTAATGACAGGGCGGACCGGGGAGCTGTTTTTT; cdr3_aa: CASSLMTGRTGELFF
j_call: TRBJ2-5; v_call: TRBV19; d_call: TRBD1; clone_size: NA; cdr3_nt: TGTGCCAGTTCGCGACAGGGGAAAGAGACCCAGTACTTC; cdr3_aa: CASSRQGKETQYF
j_call: TRBJ2-3; v_call: TRBV6-5; d_call: NA; clone_size: NA; cdr3_nt: TGTGCCACCCGAAGGAGTCCGGGTCCAGATACGCAGTATTTT; cdr3_aa: CATRRSPGPDTQYF
j_call: TRBJ2-3; v_call: TRBV7-9; d_call: NA; clone_size: few; cdr3_nt: TGTGCCAGCAGCTTAGGCAGGGAAAGGGATACGCAGTATTTT; cdr3_aa: CASSLGRERDTQYF
j_call: TRBJ1-2; v_call: TRBV7-4; d_call: TRBD1; clone_size: few; cdr3_nt: TGTGCCAGCAGCTTAGTTAATTGGGACAGGAGATATGGCTACACCTTC; cdr3_aa: CASSLVNWDRRYGYTF
j_call: TRBJ2-2; v_call: TRBV5-1; d_call: NA; clone_size: NA; cdr3_nt: TGCGCCAGCAGCTTGGCCACAGGGCCCGGGGAGCTGTTTTTT; cdr3_aa: CASSLATGPGELFF
j_call: TRBJ2-7; v_call: TRBV27; d_call: TRBD1; clone_size: few; cdr3_nt: TGTGCCAGCAGTCTAGACAGGGTCTCCTACGAGCAGTACTTC; cdr3_aa: CASSLDRVSYEQYF
j_call: TRBJ1-1; v_call: TRBV5-1; d_call: TRBD1; clone_size: NA; cdr3_nt: TGCGCCAGCAGCTTGGGACAGGGGGTCACTGAAGCTTTCTTT; cdr3_aa: CASSLGQGVTEAFF
j_call: TRBJ2-1; v_call: TRBV7-2; d_call: NA; clone_size: NA; cdr3_nt: TGTGCCAGCAGCCCAGCCGGGACTCGCGACGATGAGCAGTTCTTC; cdr3_aa: CASSPAGTRDDEQFF
j_call: TRBJ2-7; v_call: TRBV7-2; d_call: TRBD1; clone_size: NA; cdr3_nt: TGTGCCAGCAGCGACTCAGGGGGCAGGATAGGCGAGCAGTACTTC; cdr3_aa: CASSDSGGRIGEQYF
j_call: TRBJ2-5; v_call: TRBV7-9; d_call: NA; clone_size: many; cdr3_nt: TGTGCCAGCAGCTTGGGGGGTTTACAAGAGACCCAGTACTTC; cdr3_aa: CASSLGGLQETQYF
j_call: TRBJ1-2; v_call: TRBV6-2/TRBV6-3; d_call: NA; clone_size: few; cdr3_nt: TGTGCCAGCAGTTCGATAGGGGAGGATGGCTACACCTTC; cdr3_aa: CASSSIGEDGYTF